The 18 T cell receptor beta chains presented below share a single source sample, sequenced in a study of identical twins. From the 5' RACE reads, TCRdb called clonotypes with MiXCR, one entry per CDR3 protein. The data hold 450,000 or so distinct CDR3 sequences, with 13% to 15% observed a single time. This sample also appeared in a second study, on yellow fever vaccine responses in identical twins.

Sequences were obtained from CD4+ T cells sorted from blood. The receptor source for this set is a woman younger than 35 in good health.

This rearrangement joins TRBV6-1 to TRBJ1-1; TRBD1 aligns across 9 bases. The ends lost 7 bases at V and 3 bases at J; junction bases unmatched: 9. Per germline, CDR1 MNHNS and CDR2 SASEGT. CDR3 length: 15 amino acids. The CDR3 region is CASKKTGGRYTEAFF. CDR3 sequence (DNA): TGTGCCAGCAAAAAAACAGGGGGCAGGTACACTGAAGCTTTCTTT.

The CDR3 nucleotides are TGCGCCAGCAGCTTGAGGGGGGCAGACAATGAGCAGTTCTTC. Its protein product is CASSLRGADNEQFF. The chain recombines TRBV5-1 with TRBJ2-1; D possibly uses TRBD1 or TRBD2 (6 bases each). The germline CDR1 and CDR2 sequences are SGHRS and YFSETQ. V was cut by 1 base and J by 5 bases, with 10 bases left in between. The CDR3 has 14 residues.

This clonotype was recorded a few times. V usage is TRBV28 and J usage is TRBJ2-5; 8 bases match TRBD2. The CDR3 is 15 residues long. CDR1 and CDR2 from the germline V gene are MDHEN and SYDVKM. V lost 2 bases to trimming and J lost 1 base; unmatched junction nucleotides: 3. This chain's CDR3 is CASSLHGGGQETQYF. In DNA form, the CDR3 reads TGTGCCAGCAGTTTACACGGGGGGGGCCAAGAGACCCAGTACTTC.

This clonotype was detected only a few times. In DNA form, the CDR3 reads TGCGCCAGCGCACGTGGAGGGCAAGAGACCCAGTACTTC. Translated: CASARGGQETQYF. This chain connects TRBV5-1 to TRBJ2-5; D is perhaps TRBD2 (6 bases). This CDR3 is 13 amino acids long. V was shortened by 7 bases and J by 2 bases, with 12 bases between the two germline ends. Per germline, CDR1 SGHRS and CDR2 YFSETQ.

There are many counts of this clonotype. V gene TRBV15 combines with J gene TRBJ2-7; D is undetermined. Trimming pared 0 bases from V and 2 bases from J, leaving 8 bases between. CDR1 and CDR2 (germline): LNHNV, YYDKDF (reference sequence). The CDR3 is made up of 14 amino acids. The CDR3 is CATSRDLRTYEQYF. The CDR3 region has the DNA TGTGCCACCAGCAGAGATCTCAGAACCTACGAGCAGTACTTC.

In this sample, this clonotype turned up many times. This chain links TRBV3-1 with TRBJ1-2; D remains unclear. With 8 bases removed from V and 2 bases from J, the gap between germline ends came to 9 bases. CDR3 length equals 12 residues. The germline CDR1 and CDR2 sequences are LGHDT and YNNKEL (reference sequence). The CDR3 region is CASGNSNYGYTF. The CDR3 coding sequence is TGTGCCAGCGGGAACTCCAACTATGGCTACACCTTC.

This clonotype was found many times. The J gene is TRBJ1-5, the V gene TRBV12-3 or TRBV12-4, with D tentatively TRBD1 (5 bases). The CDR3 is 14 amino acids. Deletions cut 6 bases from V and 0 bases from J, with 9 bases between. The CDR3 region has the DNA TGTGCCAGCAGCCCGGGGGGTAGCAATCAGCCCCAGCATTTT. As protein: CASSPGGSNQPQHF.

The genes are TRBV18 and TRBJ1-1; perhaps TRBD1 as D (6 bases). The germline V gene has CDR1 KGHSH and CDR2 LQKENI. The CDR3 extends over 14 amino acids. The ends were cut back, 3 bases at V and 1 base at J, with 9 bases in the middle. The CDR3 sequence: CASSPARGNTEAFF. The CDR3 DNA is TGTGCCAGCTCACCCGCCAGGGGGAACACTGAAGCTTTCTTT.

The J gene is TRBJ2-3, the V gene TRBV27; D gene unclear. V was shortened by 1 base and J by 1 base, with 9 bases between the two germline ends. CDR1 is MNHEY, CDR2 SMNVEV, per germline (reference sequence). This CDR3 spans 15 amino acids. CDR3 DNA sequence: TGTGCCAGCAGTTTATACGAGCAGCGCACAGATACGCAGTATTTT. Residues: CASSLYEQRTDTQYF.

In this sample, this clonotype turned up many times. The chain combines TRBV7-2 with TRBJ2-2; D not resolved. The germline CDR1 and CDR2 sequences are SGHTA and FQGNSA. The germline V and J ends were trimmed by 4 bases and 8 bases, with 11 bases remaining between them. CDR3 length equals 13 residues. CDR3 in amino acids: CASSSKVTGELFF. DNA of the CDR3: TGTGCCAGCAGCTCAAAGGTGACAGGGGAGCTGTTTTTT.

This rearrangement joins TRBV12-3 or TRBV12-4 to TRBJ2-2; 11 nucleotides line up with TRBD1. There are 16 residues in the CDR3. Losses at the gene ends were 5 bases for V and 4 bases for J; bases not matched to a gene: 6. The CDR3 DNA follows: TGTGCCAGCAGTCCACGGGACAGGGGGATCACCGGGGAGCTGTTTTTT. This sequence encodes CASSPRDRGITGELFF.

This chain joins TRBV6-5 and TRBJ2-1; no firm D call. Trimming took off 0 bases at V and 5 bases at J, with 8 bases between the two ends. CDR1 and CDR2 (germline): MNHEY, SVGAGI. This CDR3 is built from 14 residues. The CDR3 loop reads CASSYSIVNNEQFF. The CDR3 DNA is TGTGCCAGCAGTTACTCGATAGTTAACAATGAGCAGTTCTTC.

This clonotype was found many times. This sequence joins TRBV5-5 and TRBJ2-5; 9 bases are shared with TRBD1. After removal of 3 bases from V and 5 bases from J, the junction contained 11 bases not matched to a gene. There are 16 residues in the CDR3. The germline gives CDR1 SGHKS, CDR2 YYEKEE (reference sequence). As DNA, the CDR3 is TGTGCCAGCAGCTCCCCGGGACAGGGAACCCTGGAGACCCAGTACTTC. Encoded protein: CASSSPGQGTLETQYF.

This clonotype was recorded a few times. The CDR3 DNA reads TGCGCCAGCAACGTCTGGAAAACAGGGAGCAACACAGATACGCAGTATTTT. Its translation is CASNVWKTGSNTDTQYF. The chain uses TRBV5-1 and TRBJ2-3; possibly TRBD1 for D (6 bases). Germline V gene data show CDR1 as SGHRS and CDR2 as YFSETQ. Deletions cut 6 bases from V and 2 bases from J, with 22 bases between. This CDR3 is 17 amino acids long.

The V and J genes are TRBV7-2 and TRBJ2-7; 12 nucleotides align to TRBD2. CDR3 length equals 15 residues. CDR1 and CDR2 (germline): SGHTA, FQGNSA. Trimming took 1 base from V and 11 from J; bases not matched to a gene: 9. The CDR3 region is CASSLGGASGRAKYF. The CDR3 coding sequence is TGTGCCAGCAGCTTAGGGGGGGCTAGCGGGAGGGCCAAGTACTTC.

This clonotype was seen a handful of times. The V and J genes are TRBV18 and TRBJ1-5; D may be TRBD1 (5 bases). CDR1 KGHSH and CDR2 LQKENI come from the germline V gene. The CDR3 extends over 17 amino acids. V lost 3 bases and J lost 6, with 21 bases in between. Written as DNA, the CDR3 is TGTGCCAGCTCACCTAAGGACACAGCGGTTAGAGGTCAGCCCCAGCATTTT. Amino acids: CASSPKDTAVRGQPQHF.

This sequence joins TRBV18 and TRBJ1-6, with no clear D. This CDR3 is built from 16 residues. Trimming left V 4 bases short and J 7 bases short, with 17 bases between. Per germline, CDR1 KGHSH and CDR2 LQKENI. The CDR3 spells CASSQDGFVPNSPLHF. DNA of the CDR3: TGTGCCAGCTCACAGGATGGTTTTGTCCCGAATTCACCCCTCCACTTT.

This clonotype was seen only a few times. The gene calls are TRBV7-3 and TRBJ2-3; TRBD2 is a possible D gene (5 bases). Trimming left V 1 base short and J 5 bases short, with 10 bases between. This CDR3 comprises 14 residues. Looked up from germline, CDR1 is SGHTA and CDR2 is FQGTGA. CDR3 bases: TGTGCCAGCAGCTTAATGCGCGGGCGAGATACGCAGTATTTT. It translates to CASSLMRGRDTQYF.